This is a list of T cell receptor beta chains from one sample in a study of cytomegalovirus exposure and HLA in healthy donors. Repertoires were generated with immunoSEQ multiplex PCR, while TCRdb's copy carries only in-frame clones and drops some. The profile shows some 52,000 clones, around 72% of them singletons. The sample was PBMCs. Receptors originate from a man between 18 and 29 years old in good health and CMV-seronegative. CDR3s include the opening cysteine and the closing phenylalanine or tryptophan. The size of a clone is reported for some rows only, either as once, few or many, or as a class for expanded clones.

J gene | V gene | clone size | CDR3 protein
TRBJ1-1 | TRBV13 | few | CASSLQGGLAEAFF
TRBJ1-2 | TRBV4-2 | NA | CASSQPQGAPNYGYTF
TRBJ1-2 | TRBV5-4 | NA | CASSLDPGVNYGYTF
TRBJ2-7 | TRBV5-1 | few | CASSSVGQGRWGSYEQYF
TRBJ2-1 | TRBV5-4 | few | CASSLDGGRSYNEQFF
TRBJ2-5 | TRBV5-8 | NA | CASSSEGATYQETQYF
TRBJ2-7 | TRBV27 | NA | CASRPSGSYEQYF
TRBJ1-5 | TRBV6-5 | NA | CASSRRTGRNQPQHF
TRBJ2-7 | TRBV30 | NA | CAWGGSKRSGRYEQYF
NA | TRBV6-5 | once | CASRTGTGVHEQYF
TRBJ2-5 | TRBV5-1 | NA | CASSLVGGSSETQYF
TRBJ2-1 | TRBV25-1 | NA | CASSELGGQDEQFF
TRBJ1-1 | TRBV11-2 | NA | CASSSTGTGGQEAFF
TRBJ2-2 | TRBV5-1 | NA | CASSLVANTGELFF
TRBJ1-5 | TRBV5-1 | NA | CASSLWGVGNQPQHF
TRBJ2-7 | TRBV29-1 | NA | CSVTGTAFPYEQYF
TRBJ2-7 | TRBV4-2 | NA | CAASAGFPGEQYF
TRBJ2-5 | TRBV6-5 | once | CASSQQGRSQETQYF
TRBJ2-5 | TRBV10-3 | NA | CAISRTSGRVETQYF
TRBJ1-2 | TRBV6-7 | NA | CASSYTSGGIGYGYTF
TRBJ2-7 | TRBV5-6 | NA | CASSSTTNEQYF
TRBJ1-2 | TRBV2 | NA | CASSRGMPPNYGYTF
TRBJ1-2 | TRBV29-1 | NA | CSVGTVTSNYGYTF
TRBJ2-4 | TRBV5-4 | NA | CASSIQPPGQGLAKNIQYF
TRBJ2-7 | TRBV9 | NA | CASSPRLAGEYEQYF
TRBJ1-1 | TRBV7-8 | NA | CASSLVLNTEAFF
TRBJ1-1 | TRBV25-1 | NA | CASSEGTLTEAFF
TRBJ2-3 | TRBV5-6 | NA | CASSLGGRTYTDTQYF
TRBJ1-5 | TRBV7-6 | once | CASSPGGVIGNQPQHF
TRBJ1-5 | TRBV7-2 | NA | CASSLRMGQPQHF
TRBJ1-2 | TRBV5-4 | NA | CASTGGEGYTF